This T cell receptor beta chain was sequenced during a study of blood T cells in healthy people across ages. Study details: About one barcoded beta molecule per two T cells was the capture yield of template switching.

The CDR3 runs 17 residues. Trimming at V came to 0 bases and at J to 7 bases, leaving 12 bases not matched to a gene. The V gene's germline CDR1 is DFQATT and CDR2 SNEGSKA (reference sequence). Alongside a J-beta primer mix, a sample-barcoded 5' primer served in a second PCR lasting roughly 7 to 11 cycles. TCRdb reprocessed the 5' RACE reads with MiXCR, giving one entry per CDR3 protein. The table shows around 500,000 distinct CDR3 sequences, with around half occurring only once. What was sequenced was blood. The rearrangement joins TRBV20-1 to TRBJ2-1, with 10 bases aligning to TRBD1. This receptor was obtained from a man older than 75 in good health. CDR3 protein: CSARDPGQGRFRNEQFF. Here the CDR3 DNA reads TGCAGTGCTAGAGATCCGGGACAGGGGCGGTTCAGGAATGAGCAGTTCTTC.